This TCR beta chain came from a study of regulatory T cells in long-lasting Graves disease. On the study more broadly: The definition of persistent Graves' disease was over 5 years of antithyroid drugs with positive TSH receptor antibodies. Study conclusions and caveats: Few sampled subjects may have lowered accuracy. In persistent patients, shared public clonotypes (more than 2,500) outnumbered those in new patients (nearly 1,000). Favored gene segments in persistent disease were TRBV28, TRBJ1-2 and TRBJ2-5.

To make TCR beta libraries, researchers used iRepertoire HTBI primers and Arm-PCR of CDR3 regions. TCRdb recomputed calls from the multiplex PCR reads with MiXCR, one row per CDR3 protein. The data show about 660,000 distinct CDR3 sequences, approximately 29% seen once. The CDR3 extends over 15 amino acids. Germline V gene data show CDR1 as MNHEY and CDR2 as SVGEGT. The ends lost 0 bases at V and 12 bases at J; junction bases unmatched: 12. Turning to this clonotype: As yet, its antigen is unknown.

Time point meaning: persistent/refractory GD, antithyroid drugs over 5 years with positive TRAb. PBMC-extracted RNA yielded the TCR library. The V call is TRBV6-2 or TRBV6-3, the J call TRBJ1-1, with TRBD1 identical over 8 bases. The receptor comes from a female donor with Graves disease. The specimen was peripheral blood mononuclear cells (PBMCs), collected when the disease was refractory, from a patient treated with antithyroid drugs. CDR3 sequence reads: CASSYSLGTGTESFF. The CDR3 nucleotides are TGTGCCAGCAGTTACTCGCTGGGGACAGGTACCGAATCTTTCTTT.